This T cell receptor beta chain was found in a study of PD-1 blockade in classical Hodgkin lymphoma. The wider study: Each patient was given nivolumab 3 mg/kg through a vein every 2 weeks.

The repertoire was sequenced with immunoSEQ multiplex PCR; TCRdb's copy has only in-frame clones and lacks some. This sample has 80,000 to 95,000 clones, with 83% found just once. Whole-study results and caveats: Relapsed/refractory patients reportedly had lower baseline diversity than newly diagnosed patients. TCR diversity rose significantly by C4D1 in CD4+ but not CD8+ cells. Patients who initiated nivolumab within 1 year of ASCT were excluded.

The time point denotes: cycle 4 day 1 (C4D1), after more than five weeks of nivolumab. Patients all relapsed after autologous stem cell transplantation, and there was variation in brentuximab vedotin exposure. V gave up 6 bases and J gave up 7 bases; unmatched junction bases: 3. CDR3 length equals 13 residues. Germline V gene sequence: CDR1 SNHLY, CDR2 FYNNEI. Concerning this clone itself: Its target is not known.

The source material was peripheral blood mononuclear cells (PBMCs), sampled before the fourth cycle of nivolumab. The rearrangement links TRBV2 to TRBJ1-4; 9 bases align to TRBD1. This clonotype originated in a human donor with classical Hodgkin lymphoma. The CDR3 sequence: CASRRQGGEKLFF. CDR3 nucleotide sequence: TGTGCCAGCAGACGACAGGGGGGTGAAAAACTGTTTTTT.